Listed here is a single T cell receptor (beta chain). Its target is not known. The record originates from a study of siplizumab effects on memory and regulatory T cells. Study findings and constraints: Treg origin accounted for an average of nearly 70% of mappable alloreactive CD4+ clones with siplizumab and less than 30% in controls. Tracing alloreactive clones into unstimulated subsets worked for only a minor fraction of them. Unstimulated naive T cells seemed to show more diversity than memory cells did, and they also seemed to be among the major contributors to the alloresponse.

Assay used: immunoSEQ multiplex PCR; TCRdb lists only in-frame clones, some missing. The profile covers more than 85,000 clones, with roughly 89% appearing a single time and around 1.3% taken by the ten largest. CDR3 length equals 14 residues. J was trimmed by 6 bases and V by 6 bases; bases with no gene match: 6. Germline V gives CDR1 MDHEN, CDR2 SYDVKM. The clonotype was recovered from a human donor in good health. The chain employs TRBV28 and TRBJ1-5; 9 bases are shared with TRBD1. The sequencing sample was made of CD4+ T cells sorted from blood. The CDR3 protein is CASRPGQGFQPQHF. The DNA of the CDR3 is TGTGCCAGCAGGCCGGGACAGGGCTTTCAGCCCCAGCATTTT.